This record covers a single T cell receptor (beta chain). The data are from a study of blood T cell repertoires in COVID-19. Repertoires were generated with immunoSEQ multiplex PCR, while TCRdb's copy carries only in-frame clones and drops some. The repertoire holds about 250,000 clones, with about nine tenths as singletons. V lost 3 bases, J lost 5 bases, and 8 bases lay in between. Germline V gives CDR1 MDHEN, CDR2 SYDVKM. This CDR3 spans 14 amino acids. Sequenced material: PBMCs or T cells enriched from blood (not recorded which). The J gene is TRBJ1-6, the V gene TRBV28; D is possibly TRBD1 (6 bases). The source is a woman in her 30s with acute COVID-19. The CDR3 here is CASSLTGHNSPLHF. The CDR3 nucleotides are TGTGCCAGCAGTTTGACAGGCCATAATTCACCCCTCCACTTT. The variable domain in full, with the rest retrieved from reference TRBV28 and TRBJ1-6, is DVKVTQSSRYLVKRTGEKVFLECVQDMDHENMFWYRQDPGLGLRLIYFSYDVKMKEKGDIPEGYSVSREKKERFSLILESASTNQTSMYLCASSLTGHNSPLHFGNGTRLTVT.